This T cell receptor beta chain was obtained from a study of cytomegalovirus exposure and HLA in healthy donors (dated by TCRdb to the late 2010s). Concerning the study at large: An earlier analysis of more than 550 of the donors reported 276 Gb of sequence data and 95 million to 120 million unique TCR beta sequences obtained from roughly 170 million T cells. Across around 400 genotyped donors of the cohort, an average of about 250,000 unique TCR beta nucleotide sequences per donor were sequenced, and 15% to 20% of those sequences were non-productive. In an earlier analysis of roughly 580 of the donors, high-throughput TCR beta sequencing was used to judge whether each TCR beta V gene segment behaved as functional or pseudogenic. Every repertoire in the discovery cohort had been generated on one and the same sequencing platform. Typing coverage varied by locus: about 629-640 donors for A, B, C, DRB1 and DQB1; roughly 560 for DQA1; around 610 for DPA1; roughly 450 for DPB1. A later analysis re-examined previously published TCR beta repertoires from hundreds of donors and added high-resolution HLA genotyping to investigate patterns of TCR occurrence. Rather than using new phenotypic data, the later analysis identified candidate immune exposures from TCR beta sequences and from how often those sequences occurred across donors. Both class I and class II loci were covered by HLA typing, at four-digit resolution. The study used immunosequencing to profile the T cell repertoires of several hundred subjects and linked those repertoires to cytomegalovirus serostatus. The genetic ancestry cluster associated with self-reported Caucasian donors included over 65% of the roughly 400 genotyped donors. To predict cytomegalovirus infection status, the study brought together high-throughput TCR immunosequencing, statistical association of individual TCRs with disease status, and machine learning. A later genetic analysis used genome-wide SNP genotypes for about three fifths of the roughly 700 donors, treating that subset as a discovery cohort. The aim of the study was to test whether cataloging public T cell receptors could identify signatures of past pathogen exposure. Along with the approximately 650-subject first cohort, a separate validation cohort of over a hundred different subjects was used. Four to six DR-DQ haplotypes were handled as single units for association and clustering because linkage in the cohort was strong. Donor age, sex, ethnicity and CMV serostatus were compiled together with the repertoire data. An early release that covered about 600 HLA-typed donors contained approximately 300 gigabases of sequencing data and about 84 million unique TCR sequences.

Details on this clone: What antigen it recognizes has not been identified. No base qualities exist here, and no much larger clone lies one base off it.

In total, around 600 healthy bone marrow donors made up the cohort. At the time of sampling, all cohort members were nominally healthy, though unrecorded immune exposures were likely present. The donor was CMV seropositive and belonged to the group of about 290 seropositive cohort members. A peripheral blood sample was provided by each donor, and peripheral blood mononuclear cells were used for TCR beta sequencing. Genomic DNA was extracted from the blood cell samples with the Qiagen DNeasy Blood Extraction Kit. Libraries were built with the immunoSEQ multiplex PCR assay. The multiplex PCR relied on a mix of 60 forward primers for TCR Vbeta segments and 13 reverse primers for TCR Jbeta segments. The CDR3 region of rearranged TCR beta genes was amplified from genomic DNA with a multiplex PCR assay. The amplified TCR beta libraries were sequenced on the Illumina HiSeq System as 87-base-pair reads. In the paper's pipeline: A later analysis counted about 76 million unique TCR beta chains across the 690 or so repertoires, and some 11 million of these chains were shared by at least two donors. To remove PCR and sequencing errors, raw reads were error-corrected and collapsed into unique sequences using a nearest-neighbor algorithm that merged closely related sequences. V, D and J gene segments were assigned by aligning CDR3 sequences to IMGT reference sequences. For a sequence to be retained, at least a six-nucleotide match to both a V gene segment and a J gene segment was required. A rearrangement counted as productive if the CDR3 had no stop codons and remained in frame with V and J, and every other rearrangement counted as non-productive. CDR3 was defined by IMGT convention, running from the second conserved V-encoded cysteine to the conserved J-encoded phenylalanine. In an earlier analysis of more than 550 of the donors, sequences lacking an unambiguous match to a single V gene segment were excluded. An earlier analysis of 587 of the donors classified V segments as functional when productive rearrangements were above 56.7% and as segregating when the standard deviation between donors was above 5%. A statistical classification framework was developed to diagnose cytomegalovirus status using the catalog of TCR beta chain sequences. In a later analysis, V and J genes were assigned by comparing TCR nucleotide sequences against IMGT/GENE-DB human TR gene sequences. A later analysis assigned CDR3 sequences and most-parsimonious VDJ recombination scenarios with the TCRdist pipeline. In a later analysis, every TCR beta chain was defined by the combination of its CDR3 amino acid sequence and its V-gene family, and reads without a unique V-gene family were dropped. In a later analysis, approximately 640 highly shared, low-generation-probability nucleotide sequences were removed to address suspected cross-contamination and a sequencing artifact. A later analysis calculated a clonal expansion index for each public chain from normalized within-repertoire ranks of inferred template counts. In a later analysis, generation probabilities were computed using a VDJ recombination model fitted to out-of-frame rearrangements, and the results were checked against IGoR. Hypergeometric tests were used in a later analysis to score TCR-TCR, TCR-HLA and TCR-CMV co-occurrence, with a repertoire-size bias correction applied to the TCR pairs. A later analysis estimated false discovery rates by permuting HLA or CMV assignments 20 times. In a later analysis, co-occurring TCRs were grouped using DBSCAN, with TCRdist sequence similarity added in when clustering inside HLA-allele-positive subsets. Repertoires with fewer than 30,000 or more than 120,000 public chains were left out of co-occurrence clustering, as were four to six repertoires with anomalous nucleotide sharing. Sourced from immuneACCESS, this table was stored by TCRdb with only in-frame sequences that have V and J called. A share of the clones is absent; for the studies checked, an unresolved V gene accounts for under half, and the remainder has no known explanation. V, J and clone size derive from that table, while D and trimming were established from the DNA sequence. The sample yields 74,000 or so clones; 65% to 85% were counted once. The ten largest clonotypes hold roughly 22% of the sample.

After removal of 4 bases from V and 6 bases from J, the junction retains 7 bases not matched to a gene. The CDR3, cysteine through phenylalanine, is 14 amino acids long. The retained sequence is limited to the CDR3, 42 bases, with the frame set at the first base. CDR1 is given as MNHEY and CDR2 as SMNVEV, both from the germline V gene (reference sequence). What the work shows at the level of the full study, not this receptor alone: Most CMV-associated TCR beta chains appeared to be HLA-restricted in a later analysis, and the HLA associations seemed to be driven largely by CMV exposure. Presence/absence analyses assumed roughly uniform sequencing depth across donors, an assumption that may not hold. An earlier analysis of approximately 590 of the donors showed that most TCR beta V segments appeared in productive rearrangements either about 87% or about 30% of the time, which broadly matched IMGT annotations. Most TCR sequences were observed very rarely across donors, whereas some public TCRs were present in many individuals. Compared with equally common non-associated chains, HLA-associated TCR beta chains in a later analysis were more clonally expanded and had lower generation probabilities. CMV serostatus was the only immune exposure information available for the cohort. The 87-base-pair reads could not distinguish some IMGT-functional V segments, including TRBV6-2 and TRBV6-3, so those segments were excluded. The cohort was sequenced for TCR beta chains only, and without alpha or paired-chain data the features that could be detected were limited. Specific HLA alleles were associated with about 17,000 TCR beta sequences at a false discovery rate of 0.05 in a later analysis. The study listed over 150 TCR beta chains as associated with cytomegalovirus. Correlated functional status among segregating V segments might be attributable to linkage disequilibrium, but an unknown experimental factor could not be ruled out. A later analysis found that TCR association rates varied across HLA loci, with DRB1 alleles showing the most associated TCRs and HLA-C alleles the fewest. A cluster of highly shared sequence variants was judged likely to represent a technical artifact of the sequencing pipeline. V-gene and J-gene trimming of TCR beta chains was associated with a missense DCLRE1C variant in a later genetic analysis, and the association was replicated in an independent cohort. A further reported finding was that TCR beta sequences accurately predicted the HLA-A and HLA-B alleles for most subjects in the first cohort. When HLA alleles, especially DR and DQ, strongly co-occurred, attributing TCR associations to individual alleles was difficult. In vitro tests confirmed that a few of the cytomegalovirus-associated TCR beta chains recognize cytomegalovirus antigens. The authors suggested that the approach could potentially be generalized to other disease states and immunological phenotypes. A later genetic analysis reported fewer N-insertions in productive TCRs among donors in an Asian-associated ancestry cluster than the roughly 640-donor mean. In both the original and validation cohorts, the classifier was reported to diagnose cytomegalovirus status with high specificity and sensitivity. Because counts were too low, roughly 18 rarely observed V segments, including chromosome 9 orphons, were left out of the earlier analysis of some 600 of the donors. According to a later analysis, parvovirus B19, influenza, CMV and Epstein-Barr virus appeared linked to several top co-occurrence clusters. Because HLA typing was missing for some donors at each locus, association tests included only the typed subset.

This TCR came from a woman aged 40 to 50 in good health and CMV-seropositive. Input material: PBMCs. The chain employs TRBV27 and TRBJ1-1, and 8 junction bases match TRBD1. The DNA reads as follows: TGTGCCAGCAGTTCCAGGGAGACAGGGGCTGAAGCTTTCTTT. Its coded protein is CASSSRETGAEAFF.